These T cell receptor beta chains were read from a single sample in a study of shared clonotypes between healthy human individuals. Sequenced by immunoSEQ multiplex PCR; TCRdb stores in-frame clones only, minus some. The sample has about 2,100,000 clones; approximately 94% are singletons. Sequencing was done on a sample of naive CD8+ T cells from PBMCs. All receptors derive from a man younger than 35 in good health. Some clones in this sample may be carry-over from other donors' samples. Both conserved end residues are part of each CDR3. The D gene is left open where the match is weak. Clone size is not always given. Where it is, it says once, few, many or a class for expanded clones.

D gene	clone size	V gene	J gene	CDR3 protein	CDR3 DNA
TRBD1	-	TRBV29-1	TRBJ1-1	CSVASRDRGVGTEAFF	TGCAGCGTTGCATCCCGGGACAGGGGCGTAGGGACTGAAGCTTTCTTT
-	-	TRBV4-1	TRBJ1-5	CASSQDGGIGQPQHF	TGCGCCAGCAGCCAAGACGGGGGGATTGGTCAGCCCCAGCATTTT
TRBD2	few	TRBV7-9	TRBJ2-1	CASSRLAETYNEQFF	TGTGCCAGCAGCCGTCTAGCGGAGACCTACAATGAGCAGTTCTTC
-	-	TRBV27	TRBJ2-1	CASSETRGLASAYNEQFF	TGTGCCAGCAGCGAAACCCGTGGCCTAGCGTCAGCCTACAATGAGCAGTTCTTC
-	-	TRBV10-2	TRBJ2-7	CASSPAPSYEQYF	TGCGCCAGCAGCCCCGCTCCCTCCTACGAGCAGTACTTC
TRBD2	-	TRBV6-1	TRBJ2-7	CASRPPGLSSYEQYF	TGTGCCAGCCGGCCCCCGGGACTAAGCTCCTACGAGCAGTACTTC
-	-	TRBV29-1	TRBJ2-7	CSAGLGDYEQYF	TGCAGCGCCGGGCTTGGCGACTACGAGCAGTACTTC
-	-	TRBV28	TRBJ2-1	CASSLPASRDNEQFF	TGTGCCAGCAGTTTGCCCGCCTCGAGGGACAATGAGCAGTTCTTC
-	-	TRBV6-6	TRBJ2-7	CASRETGSYEQYF	TGTGCCAGCAGGGAGACGGGGTCCTACGAGCAGTACTTC
TRBD2	-	TRBV6-5	TRBJ2-7	CASRRGLAASYEQYF	TGTGCCAGCAGGAGAGGACTAGCGGCCTCCTACGAGCAGTACTTC
-	once	TRBV6-6	TRBJ2-3	CASRGWDTTLLDTQYF	TGTGCCAGCAGGGGGTGGGACACTACGCTTCTGGATACGCAGTATTTT
-	-	TRBV5-1	TRBJ2-7	CASSPPGVGAGYEQYF	TGCGCCAGCAGCCCACCGGGTGTGGGGGCAGGATACGAGCAGTACTTC
TRBD2	-	TRBV5-4	TRBJ2-7	CASSFGGVYEQYF	TGTGCCAGCAGCTTTGGGGGGGTATACGAGCAGTACTTC
-	-	TRBV6-1	TRBJ2-1	CASSWTVLGNEQFF	TGTGCCAGCAGTTGGACAGTGCTAGGCAATGAGCAGTTCTTC
-	few	TRBV7-9	TRBJ1-1	CATRTAEAFF	TGTGCCACCCGGACTGCCGAAGCTTTCTTT
-	-	TRBV6-6	TRBJ2-1	CASSYGGLASRNEQFF	TGTGCCAGCAGTTACGGCGGGCTAGCGTCCCGCAATGAGCAGTTCTTC
TRBD2	once	TRBV27	TRBJ2-7	CASSSLTSGYEQYF	TGTGCCAGCAGTTCCCTCACTAGCGGCTACGAGCAGTACTTC
-	-	TRBV5-1	TRBJ1-5	CASSLGGLEPQHF	TGCGCCAGCAGCTTGGGAGGGTTAGAGCCCCAGCATTTT
-	-	TRBV7-6	TRBJ2-3	CASSLWSRRGSTDTQYF	TGTGCCAGCAGCTTATGGTCCAGGAGAGGGTCCACAGATACGCAGTATTTT
-	-	TRBV27	TRBJ2-3	CASSPYRSIDDTQYF	TGTGCCAGCAGCCCCTACAGGTCCATCGATGATACGCAGTATTTT
-	-	TRBV13	TRBJ2-5	CASSYGETQYF	TGTGCCAGCAGCTACGGAGAGACCCAGTACTTC
-	-	TRBV6-5	TRBJ2-5	CASSNLTGLGKTQYF	TGTGCCAGCAGCAACCTCACAGGGCTGGGAAAGACCCAGTACTTC
TRBD1	-	TRBV30	TRBJ1-5	CAWSTGGPQPQHF	TGTGCCTGGAGCACAGGGGGCCCTCAGCCCCAGCATTTT
-	-	TRBV27	TRBJ2-7	CASSLSGQHYEQYF	TGTGCCAGCAGTTTAAGCGGGCAACACTACGAGCAGTACTTC
-	-	TRBV18	TRBJ2-5	CASSPQIPREETQYF	TGTGCCAGCTCACCTCAGATCCCACGAGAAGAGACCCAGTACTTC
TRBD2	-	TRBV7-3	TRBJ2-1	CASSAYGLAGGLAMSSYNEQFF	TGTGCCAGCAGCGCCTACGGACTAGCGGGAGGACTAGCAATGAGCTCCTACAATGAGCAGTTCTTC
-	-	TRBV4-1	TRBJ1-5	CASSHLPSQGWNQPQHF	TGCGCCAGCAGCCATCTACCCAGCCAGGGATGGAATCAGCCCCAGCATTTT
-	-	TRBV9	TRBJ2-6	CASSGEAPGANVLTF	TGTGCCAGCAGCGGGGAGGCGCCCGGGGCCAACGTCCTGACTTTC
-	-	TRBV6-6	TRBJ2-1	CASSYVQGAHNEQFF	TGTGCCAGCAGTTACGTCCAGGGTGCCCACAATGAGCAGTTCTTC
TRBD1	-	TRBV14	TRBJ2-7	CASSQNSDRDYEQYF	TGTGCCAGCAGCCAAAATAGCGACAGGGACTACGAGCAGTACTTC
-	-	TRBV7-9	TRBJ1-2	CASSLVSWGSGYTF	TGTGCCAGCAGCTTAGTCTCCTGGGGTAGTGGCTACACCTTC
TRBD2	once	TRBV27	TRBJ2-7	CASSLRSLAGGPHEQYF	TGTGCCAGCAGTTTACGTAGCCTAGCGGGAGGGCCCCACGAGCAGTACTTC
-	-	TRBV27	TRBJ2-7	CASSLLPRDTIPVRYEQYF	TGTGCCAGCAGTTTACTACCCCGGGACACTATTCCGGTCCGCTACGAGCAGTACTTC
TRBD2	-	TRBV27	TRBJ2-7	CASSSGLASYEQYF	TGTGCCAGCAGTTCGGGACTAGCCTCCTACGAGCAGTACTTC
TRBD1	-	TRBV7-9	TRBJ2-7	CASTPPRDRGTGEQYF	TGTGCCAGCACCCCACCCCGGGACAGGGGAACGGGGGAGCAGTACTTC
-	-	TRBV6-6	TRBJ2-7	CASSFQVNSYEQYF	TGTGCCAGCAGTTTCCAGGTGAACTCCTACGAGCAGTACTTC
-	-	TRBV7-2	TRBJ2-1	CASRDDRPPDRDNEQFF	TGTGCCAGCAGAGATGACAGACCCCCGGACCGAGACAATGAGCAGTTCTTC
-	-	TRBV5-1	TRBJ2-3	CASSAPDPASTDTQYF	TGCGCCAGCAGCGCACCGGACCCCGCGAGCACAGATACGCAGTATTTT
-	-	TRBV14	TRBJ2-7	CASSQGTGSIYEQYF	TGTGCCAGCAGCCAAGGTACCGGATCGATTTACGAGCAGTACTTC
-	-	TRBV28	TRBJ1-5	CASSLSANQPQHF	TGTGCCAGCAGTTTATCAGCGAATCAGCCCCAGCATTTT
TRBD1	-	TRBV6-1	TRBJ1-5	CASSDRAGQGANQPQHF	TGTGCCAGCAGTGACCGAGCTGGACAGGGAGCCAATCAGCCCCAGCATTTT
-	-	TRBV11-2	TRBJ2-7	CASSREGSSAEQYF	TGTGCCAGCAGTCGAGAGGGCAGTTCGGCCGAGCAGTACTTC
-	-	TRBV25-1	TRBJ1-5	CASSQGWDQPQHF	TGTGCCAGCAGCCAGGGTTGGGATCAGCCCCAGCATTTT
-	-	TRBV10-1	TRBJ2-1	CASSLPGLLGNEQFF	TGCGCCAGCAGTCTCCCGGGACTCCTGGGGAATGAGCAGTTCTTC
-	-	TRBV14	TRBJ1-1	CASKGGPDTEAFF	TGTGCCAGCAAAGGGGGTCCCGACACTGAAGCTTTCTTT
-	-	TRBV11-2	TRBJ2-2	CASSLGASGELFF	TGTGCCAGCAGCTTAGGAGCTTCCGGGGAGCTGTTTTTT